This T cell receptor beta chain was documented in a study of blood T cell repertoires in COVID-19. Study summary: T cells, B-cell-depleted T cells, or PBMCs supplied cDNA or gDNA.

Cohorts were assigned according to the clinical history that participants reported. Symptom resolution, clearance, or two negative PCRs marked the recovered donors of Cohort 3. Some clones are missing from TCRdb's copy, which holds only in-frame ones; the method was immunoSEQ multiplex PCR. The sample contains approximately 220,000 clones, about 88% of which appear only once. A few counts support this clone. With 6 bases clipped from V and 6 bases from J, the junction kept 11 bases outside the gene matches. Germline V lookup: CDR1 MRHNA, CDR2 SNTAGT. CDR3 length: 15 amino acids. This TCR derives from a woman aged 25-40 years who had recovered from COVID-19. Sequencing used PBMCs or T cells enriched from blood (not recorded which). The chain carries TRBV6-4 and TRBJ1-2; 9 positions agree with TRBD1. The CDR3 DNA reads as TGTGCCAGCAGAAATTCGGGACAGGGTGAAGATGGCTACACCTTC. Translation: CASRNSGQGEDGYTF.